The present entry profiles one T cell receptor beta chain with its context. The data were taken from a study of blood T cell repertoires in COVID-19. In the study overall: Samples taken during acute and convalescent COVID-19 were collected in the United States, Italy and Spain. Sources were T cells, B-cell-depleted T cells, or PBMCs; the material itself was cDNA or gDNA.

CDR1 is SEHNR and CDR2 is FQNEAQ in the germline V gene (reference sequence). V gave up 1 base and J gave up 11 bases, with 19 bases separating them. CDR3 length: 15 amino acids. As originally analysed: Amplification of reference gene primers was used by the study to estimate nucleated cell counts. Generated by immunoSEQ multiplex PCR, the TCRdb table keeps only in-frame clones and is missing some. The D gene and trimming were derived from the DNA, and the V and J assignments and clone size from that table. The sample carries 210,000 or so clones, around 78% recorded once. This sequence joins TRBV7-9 and TRBJ2-3, with D tentatively TRBD2 (5 bases). The clonotype was recovered from an elderly woman with active or convalescent COVID-19. Sequenced input: peripheral blood. CDR3 nucleotide sequence: TGTGCCAGCAGCTTAGTTTCAGGTGCGGCTAGCAGGCAGTATTTT. It specifies CASSLVSGAASRQYF.